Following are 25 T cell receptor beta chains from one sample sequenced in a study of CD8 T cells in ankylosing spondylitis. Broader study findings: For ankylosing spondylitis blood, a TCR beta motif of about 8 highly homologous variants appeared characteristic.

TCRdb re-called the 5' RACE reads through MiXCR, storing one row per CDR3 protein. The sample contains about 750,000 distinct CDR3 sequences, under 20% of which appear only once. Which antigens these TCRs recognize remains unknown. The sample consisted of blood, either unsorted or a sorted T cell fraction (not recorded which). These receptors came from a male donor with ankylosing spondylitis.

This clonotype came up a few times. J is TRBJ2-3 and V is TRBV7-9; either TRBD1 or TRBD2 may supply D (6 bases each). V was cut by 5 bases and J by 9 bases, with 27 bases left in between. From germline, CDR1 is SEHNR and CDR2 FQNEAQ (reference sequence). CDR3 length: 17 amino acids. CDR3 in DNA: TGTGCCAGCAGCCCCTCCGGCCCGATAGCGGCCCAGGGGACGCAGTATTTT. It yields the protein CASSPSGPIAAQGTQYF.

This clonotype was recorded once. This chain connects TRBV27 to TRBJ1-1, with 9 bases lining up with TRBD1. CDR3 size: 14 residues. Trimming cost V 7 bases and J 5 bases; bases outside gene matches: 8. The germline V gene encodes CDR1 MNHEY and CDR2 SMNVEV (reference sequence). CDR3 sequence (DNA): TGTGCCAGCATCCGGGACAGGGAGGGAACTGAAGCTTTCTTT. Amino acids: CASIRDREGTEAFF.

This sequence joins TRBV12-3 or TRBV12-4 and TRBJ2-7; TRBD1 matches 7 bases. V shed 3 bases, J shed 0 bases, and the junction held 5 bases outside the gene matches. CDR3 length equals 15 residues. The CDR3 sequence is CASSLKGAFSYEQYF. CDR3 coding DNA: TGTGCCAGCAGTTTGAAGGGGGCTTTCTCCTACGAGCAGTACTTC.

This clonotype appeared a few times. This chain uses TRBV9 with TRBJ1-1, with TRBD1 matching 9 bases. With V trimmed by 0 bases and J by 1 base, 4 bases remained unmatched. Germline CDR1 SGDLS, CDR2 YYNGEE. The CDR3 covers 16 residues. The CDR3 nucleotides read TGTGCCAGCAGCGTAGGGGGGGACAGGGCGAACACTGAAGCTTTCTTT. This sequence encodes CASSVGGDRANTEAFF. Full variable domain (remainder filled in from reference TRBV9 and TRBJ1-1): DSGVTQTPKHLITATGQRVTLRCSPRSGDLSVYWYQQSLDQGLQFLIQYYNGEERAKGNILERFSAQQFPDLHSELNLSSLELGDSALYFCASSVGGDRANTEAFFGQGTRLTVV.

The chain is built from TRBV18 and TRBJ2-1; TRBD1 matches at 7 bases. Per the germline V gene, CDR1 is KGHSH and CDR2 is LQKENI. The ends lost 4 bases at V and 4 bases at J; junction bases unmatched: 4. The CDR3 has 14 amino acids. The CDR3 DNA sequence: TGTGCCAGCTCACACCGGGACAGATACAATGAGCAGTTCTTC. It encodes CASSHRDRYNEQFF.

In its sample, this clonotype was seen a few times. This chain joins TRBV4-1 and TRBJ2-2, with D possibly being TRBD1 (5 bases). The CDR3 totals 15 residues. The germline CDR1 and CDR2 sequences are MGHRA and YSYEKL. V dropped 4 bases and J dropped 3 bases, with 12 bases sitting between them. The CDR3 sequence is CASSLRVQDTGELFF. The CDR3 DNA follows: TGCGCCAGCAGCCTCAGGGTGCAGGACACCGGGGAGCTGTTTTTT.

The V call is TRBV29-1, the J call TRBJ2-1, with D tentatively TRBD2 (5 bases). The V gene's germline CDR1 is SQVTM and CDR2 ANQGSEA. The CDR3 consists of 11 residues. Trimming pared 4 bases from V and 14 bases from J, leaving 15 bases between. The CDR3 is CSVGRDDGKFF. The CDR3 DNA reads TGCAGCGTTGGCCGGGATGATGGAAAGTTCTTC.

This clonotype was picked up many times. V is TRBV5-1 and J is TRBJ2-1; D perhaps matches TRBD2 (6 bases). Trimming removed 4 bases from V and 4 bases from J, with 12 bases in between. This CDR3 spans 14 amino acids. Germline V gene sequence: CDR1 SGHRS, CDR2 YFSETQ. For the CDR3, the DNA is TGCGCCAGCAGCACGGGACTGGTATACAATGAGCAGTTCTTC. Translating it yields CASSTGLVYNEQFF.

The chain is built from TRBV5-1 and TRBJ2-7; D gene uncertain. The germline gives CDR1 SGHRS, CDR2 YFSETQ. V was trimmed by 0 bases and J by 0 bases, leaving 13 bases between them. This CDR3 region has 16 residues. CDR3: CASSLGGSGSSYEQYF. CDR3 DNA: TGCGCCAGCAGCTTGGGTGGTTCGGGTTCCTCCTACGAGCAGTACTTC.

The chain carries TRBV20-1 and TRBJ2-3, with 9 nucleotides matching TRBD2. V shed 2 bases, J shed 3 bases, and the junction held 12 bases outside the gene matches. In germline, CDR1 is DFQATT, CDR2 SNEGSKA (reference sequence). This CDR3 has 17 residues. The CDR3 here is CSARLAVSGSSTDTQYF. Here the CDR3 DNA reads TGCAGTGCTAGACTAGCGGTTAGCGGGAGTAGTACAGATACGCAGTATTTT.

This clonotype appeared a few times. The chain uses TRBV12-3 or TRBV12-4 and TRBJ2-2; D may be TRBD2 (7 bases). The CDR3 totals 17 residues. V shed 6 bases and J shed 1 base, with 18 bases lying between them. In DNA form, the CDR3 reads TGTGCCAGCAGCCCCTCTCGGGGGGCGAGGAACACCGGGGAGCTGTTTTTT. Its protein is CASSPSRGARNTGELFF.

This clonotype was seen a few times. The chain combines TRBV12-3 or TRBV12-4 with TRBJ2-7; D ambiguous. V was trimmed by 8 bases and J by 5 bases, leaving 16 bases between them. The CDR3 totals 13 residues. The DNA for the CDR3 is TGTGCCAGCGCCGGCCCTAGTCGTGACGAGCAGTACTTC. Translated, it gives CASAGPSRDEQYF.

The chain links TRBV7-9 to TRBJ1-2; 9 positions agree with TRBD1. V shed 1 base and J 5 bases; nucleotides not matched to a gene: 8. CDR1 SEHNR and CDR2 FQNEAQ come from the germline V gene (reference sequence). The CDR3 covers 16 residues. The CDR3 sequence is CASSLEGQGFGYGYTF. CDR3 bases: TGTGCCAGCAGCTTAGAGGGACAGGGATTTGGGTATGGCTACACCTTC.

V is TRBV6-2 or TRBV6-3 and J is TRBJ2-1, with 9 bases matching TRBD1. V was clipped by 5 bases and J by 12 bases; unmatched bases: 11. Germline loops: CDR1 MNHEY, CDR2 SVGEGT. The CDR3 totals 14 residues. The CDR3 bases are TGTGCCAGCAGTACACCCAGGGGACAGGGTAGGCAGTTCTTC. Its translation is CASSTPRGQGRQFF.

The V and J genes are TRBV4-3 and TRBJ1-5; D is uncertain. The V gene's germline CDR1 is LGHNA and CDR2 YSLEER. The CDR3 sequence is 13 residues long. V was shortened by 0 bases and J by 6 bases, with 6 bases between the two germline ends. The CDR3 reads CASSQDGVQPQHF. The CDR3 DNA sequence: TGCGCCAGCAGCCAAGACGGGGTTCAGCCCCAGCATTTT.

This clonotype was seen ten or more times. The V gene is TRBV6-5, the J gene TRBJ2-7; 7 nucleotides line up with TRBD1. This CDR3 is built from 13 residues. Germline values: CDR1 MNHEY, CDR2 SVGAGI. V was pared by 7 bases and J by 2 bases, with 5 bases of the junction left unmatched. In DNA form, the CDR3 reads TGTGCCAGCACCCGGGACAGAACCTACGAGCAGTACTTC. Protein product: CASTRDRTYEQYF.

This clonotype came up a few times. The CDR3 loop is CASSLAPPATEAFF. In DNA, the CDR3 is TGTGCCAGCAGCTTGGCCCCCCCGGCGACTGAAGCTTTCTTT. The V and J genes are TRBV7-2 and TRBJ1-1; D is ambiguous. The germline V gene encodes CDR1 SGHTA and CDR2 FQGNSA. This CDR3 spans 14 amino acids. V gave up 3 bases and J gave up 5 bases, with 13 bases separating them.

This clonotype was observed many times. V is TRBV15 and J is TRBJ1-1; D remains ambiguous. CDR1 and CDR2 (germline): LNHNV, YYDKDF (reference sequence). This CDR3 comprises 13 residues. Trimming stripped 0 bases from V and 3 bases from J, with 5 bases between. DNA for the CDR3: TGTGCCACCAGCAGAGAATGGGACACTGAAGCTTTCTTT. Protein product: CATSREWDTEAFF.

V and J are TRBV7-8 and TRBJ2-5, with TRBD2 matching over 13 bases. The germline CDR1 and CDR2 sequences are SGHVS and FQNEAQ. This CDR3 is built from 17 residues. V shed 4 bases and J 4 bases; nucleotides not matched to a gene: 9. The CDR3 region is CASSSLTSGRLGETQYF. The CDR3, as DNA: TGTGCCAGCAGCTCCTTGACTAGCGGGAGGTTAGGAGAGACCCAGTACTTC.

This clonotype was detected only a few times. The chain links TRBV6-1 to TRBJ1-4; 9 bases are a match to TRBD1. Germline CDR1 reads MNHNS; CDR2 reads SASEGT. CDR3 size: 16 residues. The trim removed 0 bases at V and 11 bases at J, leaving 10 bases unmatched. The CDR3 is CASSEALLGQGVKLFF. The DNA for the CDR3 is TGTGCCAGCAGTGAAGCGCTTCTGGGACAGGGTGTGAAACTGTTTTTT.

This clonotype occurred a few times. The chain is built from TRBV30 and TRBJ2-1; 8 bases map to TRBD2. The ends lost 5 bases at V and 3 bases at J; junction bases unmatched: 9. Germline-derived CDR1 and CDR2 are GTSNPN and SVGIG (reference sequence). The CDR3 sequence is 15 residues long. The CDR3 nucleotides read TGTGCCTGGGGGGGACTAGTGAAGAACTACAATGAGCAGTTCTTC. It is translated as CAWGGLVKNYNEQFF.

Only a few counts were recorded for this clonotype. The CDR3 here is CASRTVLAGELFF. DNA of the CDR3: TGTGCCAGCAGGACAGTGTTAGCCGGGGAGCTGTTTTTT. This sequence joins TRBV6-1 and TRBJ2-2; D perhaps matches TRBD1 (5 bases). CDR3 length: 13 amino acids. The V gene lost 6 bases and the J gene lost 6 bases, with 11 bases spanning the gap. Germline V gives CDR1 MNHNS, CDR2 SASEGT.

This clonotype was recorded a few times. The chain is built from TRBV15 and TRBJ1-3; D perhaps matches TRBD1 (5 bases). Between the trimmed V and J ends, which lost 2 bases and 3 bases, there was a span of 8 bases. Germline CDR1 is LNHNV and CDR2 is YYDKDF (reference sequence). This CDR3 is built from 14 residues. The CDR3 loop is CATSRKGHGNTIYF. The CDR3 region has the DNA TGTGCCACCAGCAGAAAGGGGCATGGAAACACCATATATTTT.

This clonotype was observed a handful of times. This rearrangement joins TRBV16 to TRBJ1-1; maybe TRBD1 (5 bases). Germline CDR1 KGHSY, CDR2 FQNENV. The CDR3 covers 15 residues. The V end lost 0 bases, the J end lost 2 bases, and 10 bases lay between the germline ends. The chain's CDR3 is CASSQSRGINTEAFF. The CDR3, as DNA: TGTGCCAGCAGCCAATCGCGGGGGATTAACACTGAAGCTTTCTTT.

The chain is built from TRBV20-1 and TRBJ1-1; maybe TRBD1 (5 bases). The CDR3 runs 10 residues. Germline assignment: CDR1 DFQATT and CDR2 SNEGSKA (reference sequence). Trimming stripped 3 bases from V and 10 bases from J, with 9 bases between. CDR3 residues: CSASLGGAFF. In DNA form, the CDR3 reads TGCAGTGCTAGTTTGGGGGGAGCTTTCTTT.